This section outlines one T cell receptor (beta chain) sequence together with its context. The sample is drawn from a study of blood T cell repertoires in COVID-19. On the study more broadly: The United States, Italy and Spain supplied acute and convalescent COVID-19 samples.

In the authors' methods: Nucleated cell number was recorded as an estimate derived from reference gene primer amplification. TCRdb's copy holds only in-frame clones and misses some; the assay was immunoSEQ multiplex PCR. For V, J and clone size, that table is used; D and trimming come from the DNA. Seen here are 50,000 or so clones, about four fifths observed once, and the top ten hold roughly 4.8%. The sequence was collected from a woman between 55 and 75 years old with acute or convalescent COVID-19. The sample comprised peripheral blood.

For the CDR3, the DNA is TGTGCCAGCAGCCTCCTTGGGGCCAACGTCCTGACTTTC. It translates to CASSLLGANVLTF. The chain employs TRBV3-1 (or the pseudogene TRBV3-2) and TRBJ2-6, with D uncertain. The V gene's germline CDR1 is LGHDT and CDR2 YNNKEL (reference sequence). CDR3 length: 13 residues. The ends were cut back, 4 bases at V and 3 bases at J, with 4 bases in the middle.